This T cell receptor (beta chain) comes out of a study of shared clonotypes between healthy human individuals. This CDR3 spans 14 amino acids. The germline CDR1 and CDR2 sequences are SGHTA and FQGTGA. TCRdb's copy holds only in-frame clones and misses some; the assay was immunoSEQ multiplex PCR. In the table there are roughly 96,000 clones, approximately 51% of which are singletons. Ten or more counts support this clone. Sequenced: PBMCs. The chain recombines TRBV7-3 with TRBJ2-5; perhaps TRBD1 as D (6 bases). The J call could be wrong; TRBJ2-7 is a better fit for the DNA end. This sequence originates from a woman aged 40 to 50 in good health. Some clones in this sample may be carry-over from other donors' samples. Here the CDR3 reads CASSRDRYSYEQYF. CDR3 coding DNA: TGTGCCAGCAGCAGAGACAGGTATTCCTACGAGCAGTACTTC.